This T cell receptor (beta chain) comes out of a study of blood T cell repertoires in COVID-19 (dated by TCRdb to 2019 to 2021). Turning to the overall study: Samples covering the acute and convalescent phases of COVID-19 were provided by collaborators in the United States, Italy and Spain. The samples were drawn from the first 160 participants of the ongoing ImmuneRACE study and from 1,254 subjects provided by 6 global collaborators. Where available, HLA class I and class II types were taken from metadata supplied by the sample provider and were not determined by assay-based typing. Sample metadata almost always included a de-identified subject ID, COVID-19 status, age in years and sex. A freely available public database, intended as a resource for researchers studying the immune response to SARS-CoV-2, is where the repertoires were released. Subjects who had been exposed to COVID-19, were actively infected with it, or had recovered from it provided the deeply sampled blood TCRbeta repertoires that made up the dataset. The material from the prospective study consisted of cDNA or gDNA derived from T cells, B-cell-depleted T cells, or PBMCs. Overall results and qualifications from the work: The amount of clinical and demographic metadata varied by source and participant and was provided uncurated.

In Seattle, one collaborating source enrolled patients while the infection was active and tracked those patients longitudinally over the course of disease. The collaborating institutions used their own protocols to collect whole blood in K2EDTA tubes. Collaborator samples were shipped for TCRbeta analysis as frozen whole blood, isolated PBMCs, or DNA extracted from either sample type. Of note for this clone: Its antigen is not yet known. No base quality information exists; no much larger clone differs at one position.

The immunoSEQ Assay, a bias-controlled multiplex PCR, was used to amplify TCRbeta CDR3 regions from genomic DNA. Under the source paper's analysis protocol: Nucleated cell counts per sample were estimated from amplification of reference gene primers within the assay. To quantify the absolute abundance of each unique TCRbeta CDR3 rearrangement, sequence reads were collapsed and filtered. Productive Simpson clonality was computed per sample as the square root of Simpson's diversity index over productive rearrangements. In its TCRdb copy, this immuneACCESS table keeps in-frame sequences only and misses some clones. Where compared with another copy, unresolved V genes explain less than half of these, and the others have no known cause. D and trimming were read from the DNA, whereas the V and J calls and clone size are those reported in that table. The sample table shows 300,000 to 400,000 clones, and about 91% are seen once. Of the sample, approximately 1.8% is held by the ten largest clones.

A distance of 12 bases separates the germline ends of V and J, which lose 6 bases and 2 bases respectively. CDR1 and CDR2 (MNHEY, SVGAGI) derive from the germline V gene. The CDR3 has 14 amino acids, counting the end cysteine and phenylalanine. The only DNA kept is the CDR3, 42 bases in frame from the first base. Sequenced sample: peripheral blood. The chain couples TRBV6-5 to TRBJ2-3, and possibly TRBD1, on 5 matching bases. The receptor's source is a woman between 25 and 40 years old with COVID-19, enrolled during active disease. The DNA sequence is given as TGTGCCAGCAGACGTCAGGGATTCACAGATACGCAGTATTTT. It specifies CASRRQGFTDTQYF.